The 16 T cell receptor beta chains listed next were all sequenced from one sample in a study of early T cells in non-severe SARS-CoV-2 infection. MiXCR was run by TCRdb on the 5' RACE reads, yielding one entry per CDR3 protein. The sample consists of fewer than 55,000 distinct CDR3 sequences, roughly 9.2% of them appearing once. Sequenced sample: whole blood. These receptors all come from an adult who was a healthcare worker with PCR-confirmed SARS-CoV-2 infection or an uninfected control (not recorded which).

This clonotype appeared many times. V and J are TRBV6-6 and TRBJ2-7, with 7 bases identical to TRBD2. Germline V gene sequence: CDR1 MNHNY, CDR2 SVGAGI (reference sequence). Trimming at V came to 0 bases and at J to 5 bases, leaving 4 bases not matched to a gene. The length of the CDR3 is 14 residues. The CDR3 DNA sequence: TGTGCCAGCAGTTACTCGCGGCGGGAGAACGAGCAGTACTTC. It codes for CASSYSRRENEQYF.

This clonotype has a count of ten or more. This chain joins TRBV9 and TRBJ1-6, with D hard to call. CDR1 is SGDLS and CDR2 is YYNGEE in the germline V gene. With 4 bases removed from V and 7 bases from J, the gap between germline ends came to 12 bases. There are 14 residues in the CDR3. CDR3 protein: CASSPQTGNSPLHF. The CDR3 DNA reads TGTGCCAGCAGCCCACAGACCGGGAATTCACCCCTCCACTTT.

This clonotype showed up many times. V is TRBV20-1 and J is TRBJ2-1; 7 nucleotides line up with TRBD2. CDR3 length equals 12 residues. The germline V gene encodes CDR1 DFQATT and CDR2 SNEGSKA (reference sequence). J was trimmed by 8 bases and V by 2 bases; bases with no gene match: 3. CDR3 nucleotide sequence: TGCAGTGCTAGAACTAGCGTATATGAGCAGTTCTTC. Protein sequence: CSARTSVYEQFF.

This clonotype was counted many times. This sequence joins TRBV7-9 and TRBJ2-1; D not resolved. Looked up from germline, CDR1 is SEHNR and CDR2 is FQNEAQ (reference sequence). The CDR3 loop spans 11 amino acids. Trimming pared 8 bases from V and 8 bases from J, leaving 10 bases between. CDR3 sequence reads: CASGPTDEQFF. The CDR3 DNA sequence: TGTGCCAGCGGGCCGACCGATGAGCAGTTCTTC.

This clonotype was observed a handful of times. This sequence joins TRBV11-2 and TRBJ2-7; D unclear. V lost 2 bases to trimming and J lost 3 bases, with 5 bases between them. CDR3 length: 12 residues. Germline-derived CDR1 and CDR2 are SGHAT and FQNNGV. CDR3 DNA: TGTGCCAGCAGCTTAAGTGGCTACGAGCAGTACTTC. It yields the protein CASSLSGYEQYF.

This clonotype was seen at least ten times. The chain uses TRBV6-2 or TRBV6-3 and TRBJ1-5; D call uncertain. CDR1 MNHEY and CDR2 SVGEGT come from the germline V gene. The CDR3 loop spans 12 amino acids. Trimming cost V 0 bases and J 11 bases, with 8 bases left between them. In DNA, the CDR3 is TGTGCCAGCAGTTACTCTGAGTGGTCCCAGCATTTT. This sequence encodes CASSYSEWSQHF.

This clonotype has a count of ten or more. The chain employs TRBV12-3 or TRBV12-4 and TRBJ2-7, with 9 bases that match TRBD2. V shed 2 bases, J shed 3 bases, and the junction held 5 bases outside the gene matches. The CDR3 runs to 15 residues. DNA of the CDR3: TGTGCCAGCAGTTTACTGACTAGCGGTATCTACGAGCAGTACTTC. Protein product: CASSLLTSGIYEQYF.

The V and J genes are TRBV29-1 and TRBJ2-7; the D is unclear. Germline V lookup: CDR1 SQVTM, CDR2 ANQGSEA. The CDR3 consists of 12 residues. The V end was cut by 6 bases, the J end by 10 bases, with 19 bases between. The CDR3, as DNA: TGCAGCGTAGGGCAGAGCTCGTCGGAACAGTACTTC. Amino acid sequence: CSVGQSSSEQYF.

This clonotype came up a few times. The CDR3: CASRLAPNTEAFF. The CDR3 DNA reads as TGCGCCAGCAGGCTGGCACCGAACACTGAAGCTTTCTTT. J is TRBJ1-1 and V is TRBV5-1; D gene unclear. The V and J ends lost 5 bases and 1 base respectively, with 9 bases between them. Germline CDR1 and CDR2: SGHRS and YFSETQ. CDR3 length equals 13 residues.

At least ten counts were recorded for this clonotype. The gene calls are TRBV7-9 and TRBJ2-2; the match to TRBD1 covers 9 bases. The CDR3 is 17 residues long. The V gene end was trimmed by 3 bases and the J gene end by 4 bases; junction bases not matched to a gene: 9. Germline V gene data show CDR1 as SEHNR and CDR2 as FQNEAQ (reference sequence). The CDR3 spells CASSFPGQGKGTGELFF. The DNA for the CDR3 is TGTGCCAGCAGCTTTCCGGGACAGGGAAAAGGCACCGGGGAGCTGTTTTTT.

This clonotype came up once. Being one base from a much bigger clone, this may be a read error. Because it lacks the conserved phenylalanine or tryptophan at the end, this CDR3 is likely a read error. The rearrangement links TRBV6-1 to TRBJ1-1; 7 nucleotides agree with TRBD1. CDR3 length: 12 amino acids. Trimming removed 6 bases from V and 4 bases from J; junction bases left unmatched: 2. Germline V gene lookup returns CDR1 MNHNS and CDR2 SASEGT. CDR3 in amino acids: CASRGDSTEAFL. Here the CDR3 DNA reads TGTGCCAGCAGAGGGGACAGCACTGAAGCTTTCCTT.

This clonotype came up many times. The chain links TRBV20-1 to TRBJ2-7; the match to TRBD2 covers 14 bases. J lost 4 bases, V lost 2 bases, and 13 bases had no gene match. Germline CDR1 reads DFQATT; CDR2 reads SNEGSKA (reference sequence). The CDR3 is made up of 18 amino acids. The CDR3, as DNA: TGCAGTGCTAGACAACCGGGACTAGCGGGAGTGGATGGGTACGAGCAGTACTTC. Protein product: CSARQPGLAGVDGYEQYF.

This clonotype has at least ten counts. The V gene is TRBV7-9, the J gene TRBJ1-3; the D is unclear. Per the germline V gene, CDR1 is SEHNR and CDR2 is FQNEAQ (reference sequence). This CDR3 has 12 amino acids. The germline V and J ends were trimmed by 5 bases and 8 bases, with 10 bases remaining between them. The chain's CDR3 is CASSAYTDTIYF. In DNA, the CDR3 is TGTGCCAGCAGCGCCTACACGGACACCATATATTTT. Combining the CDR3 with reference TRBV7-9 and TRBJ1-3 gives the whole variable domain DTGVSQNPRHKITKRGQNVTFRCDPISEHNRLYWYRQTLGQGPEFLTYFQNEAQLEKSRLLSDRFSAERPKGSFSTLEIQRTEQGDSAMYLCASSAYTDTIYFGEGSWLTVV.

This clonotype has ten or more counts. The rearrangement joins TRBV2 to TRBJ1-6, with no clear D. The CDR3 length is 13 residues. V lost 8 bases and J 2 bases, leaving 7 bases between the germline ends. CDR1 and CDR2 from the germline V gene are SNHLY and FYNNEI. The CDR3: CASQDPYNSPLHF. The CDR3, as DNA: TGTGCCAGCCAGGACCCCTATAATTCACCCCTCCACTTT.

This clonotype has ten or more counts. J is TRBJ2-1 and V is TRBV5-1; TRBD1 might be the D (5 bases). Germline CDR1 and CDR2: SGHRS and YFSETQ. This CDR3 spans 16 amino acids. V shed 2 bases and J shed 2 bases, with 14 bases lying between them. CDR3 protein: CASSLDPQVTYNEQFF. In DNA form, the CDR3 reads TGCGCCAGCAGCTTAGATCCACAGGTAACCTACAATGAGCAGTTCTTC.

This clonotype has a count of ten or more. The V and J genes are TRBV11-2 and TRBJ2-3, with TRBD2 matching over 9 bases. CDR1 is SGHAT, CDR2 FQNNGV, per germline. The CDR3 is made up of 15 amino acids. V was pared by 3 bases and J by 3 bases, with 4 bases of the junction left unmatched. The chain's CDR3 is CASSFGGLATDTQYF. The CDR3 bases are TGTGCCAGCAGCTTCGGAGGACTAGCGACAGATACGCAGTATTTT.